This passage covers 28 T cell receptor beta chains from one sample sequenced in a study of T cells after yellow fever vaccination. TCRdb fed the 5' RACE reads into MiXCR, producing one record per CDR3 protein. This table holds about 340,000 distinct CDR3 sequences, around 12% found once. The source was CD4+ T cells sorted from PBMCs, collected 15 days after the yellow fever booster vaccination. The receptor set was obtained from a man aged 18-30 years who received the YFV17D yellow fever vaccine.

This clonotype was observed at least ten times. The chain links TRBV7-9 to TRBJ2-5, with 7 bases lining up with TRBD1. V lost 6 bases, J lost 3 bases, and 1 base stayed unmatched. The CDR3 contains 12 residues. Germline V gene data show CDR1 as SEHNR and CDR2 as FQNEAQ (reference sequence). DNA for the CDR3: TGTGCCAGCAGGGGGACAGAAGAGACCCAGTACTTC. Translated, it gives CASRGTEETQYF.

This clonotype appeared a few times. J is TRBJ2-4 and V is TRBV7-2; TRBD2 matches 13 bases. CDR1 and CDR2 from the germline V gene are SGHTA and FQGNSA. Trimming at V came to 5 bases and at J to 6 bases, leaving 7 bases not matched to a gene. The CDR3 runs to 16 residues. As DNA, the CDR3 is TGTGCCAGCAGCGCCACTAGCGGGGGGGCTGGAAACATTCAGTACTTC. Translation gives CASSATSGGAGNIQYF.

The chain couples TRBV7-3 to TRBJ1-2, with D possibly matching TRBD1 (6 bases). Germline assignment: CDR1 SGHTA and CDR2 FQGTGA. Trimming left V 2 bases short and J 4 bases short, with 11 bases between. This CDR3 spans 14 amino acids. CDR3 protein: CASSLYPGAYGYTF. The CDR3 DNA reads as TGTGCCAGCAGCTTATACCCAGGGGCCTATGGCTACACCTTC.

V usage is TRBV6-2 or TRBV6-3 and J usage is TRBJ1-5; the match to TRBD1 covers 7 bases. CDR1 is MNHEY, CDR2 SVGEGT, per germline. Germline trimming cut 4 bases from V and 6 bases from J; bases unmatched to any gene: 15. This CDR3 region has 17 residues. The CDR3 region has the DNA TGTGCCAGCAGTTTCCGACAGAACAGGGGCCGTAGTCAGCCCCAGCATTTT. It yields the protein CASSFRQNRGRSQPQHF.

This sequence joins TRBV5-1 and TRBJ1-4, with a weak D call TRBD1 (6 bases). With 2 bases removed from V and 7 bases from J, the gap between germline ends came to 12 bases. Germline CDR1 and CDR2: SGHRS and YFSETQ. This CDR3 contains 14 residues. The CDR3: CASSLQGGGEKLFF. The DNA of the CDR3 is TGCGCCAGCAGCTTACAGGGAGGGGGTGAAAAACTGTTTTTT.

This clonotype occurred a few times. J is TRBJ2-7 and V is TRBV12-3 or TRBV12-4, with a weak D call TRBD1 (5 bases). This CDR3 spans 11 amino acids. This CDR3 reads CPSRGRYEQYV. The CDR3, as DNA: TGTCCCTCAAGGGGTCGGTACGAGCAGTACGTC.

This clonotype was detected only a few times. The chain recombines TRBV20-1 with TRBJ2-5; TRBD2 aligns across 9 bases. J gave up 4 bases and V 5 bases, and 17 bases lay outside the gene matches. The CDR3 extends over 17 amino acids. Germline lookup yields CDR1 DFQATT and CDR2 SNEGSKA (reference sequence). The CDR3 region is CSAPRESGGYARETQYF. In DNA, the CDR3 is TGCAGTGCTCCCCGGGAGAGCGGGGGGTACGCCCGAGAGACCCAGTACTTC.

This clonotype was counted many times. The V call is TRBV7-2, the J call TRBJ2-1; TRBD2 might be the D (6 bases). CDR1 is SGHTA and CDR2 is FQGNSA in the germline V gene. Trimming removed 6 bases from V and 7 bases from J, with 22 bases in between. The CDR3 consists of 16 residues. This chain's CDR3 is CASSPGGRGLMNEQFF. CDR3 DNA: TGTGCCAGCAGTCCCGGGGGTAGGGGCCTGATGAATGAGCAGTTCTTC.

The chain uses TRBV12-3 or TRBV12-4 and TRBJ2-3; no firm D call. Trimming removed 1 base at V and 14 bases at J, with 16 bases between. The CDR3 runs 13 residues. The CDR3 loop reads CASSLVGSFRRYF. The CDR3 DNA is TGTGCCAGCAGTTTAGTCGGAAGTTTCCGTCGGTATTTT.

This clonotype was recorded a few times. V is TRBV5-5 and J is TRBJ2-7; no definite D call. CDR3 length: 14 amino acids. Germline V gene data show CDR1 as SGHKS and CDR2 as YYEKEE (reference sequence). Trimming cost V 0 bases and J 6 bases, with 13 bases left between them. CDR3 in DNA: TGTGCCAGCAGCTTGGTCGAGCGTCGGGTCGAGCAGTACTTC. Translating it yields CASSLVERRVEQYF.

The rearrangement links TRBV4-2 to TRBJ1-2; no firm D call. Germline V lookup: CDR1 LGHNA, CDR2 YNFKEQ. Trimming cost V 1 base and J 8 bases, with 8 bases left between them. CDR3 size: 12 residues. The CDR3 DNA reads TGTGCCAGCAGCCAAGTACCATTCGGCTACACCTTC. This encodes CASSQVPFGYTF.

This chain connects TRBV7-2 to TRBJ1-1; no firm D call. CDR3 length: 14 residues. Trimming took off 6 bases at V and 5 bases at J, with 16 bases between the two ends. CDR1 and CDR2 (germline): SGHTA, FQGNSA. The CDR3 DNA reads as TGTGCCAGCAGACTAGGACCGGCGGGGACTGAAGCTTTCTTT. As protein: CASRLGPAGTEAFF.

The chain joins TRBV25-1 to TRBJ1-6, with 7 bases that match TRBD1. V dropped 10 bases and J dropped 5; count of bases not matched to a gene: 8. Germline values: CDR1 MGHDK, CDR2 SYGVNS. This CDR3 spans 14 amino acids. In DNA form, the CDR3 reads TGTGCCACTTCGACAGGGAGGAATAATTCACCCCTCCACTTT. Translation gives CATSTGRNNSPLHF.

This clonotype was picked up many times. The chain combines TRBV28 with TRBJ1-1; a possible D gene is TRBD1 (5 bases). Germline CDR1 MDHEN, CDR2 SYDVKM. The V and J ends lost 6 bases and 3 bases respectively, with 23 bases between them. This CDR3 has 17 residues. CDR3 protein: CASSRTRWGSGDTEAFF. Here the CDR3 DNA reads TGTGCCAGCAGCCGAACCCGATGGGGGAGTGGAGACACTGAAGCTTTCTTT.

V is TRBV5-1 and J is TRBJ2-5; 12 positions agree with TRBD1. After removal of 2 bases from V and 6 bases from J, the junction contained 5 bases not matched to a gene. The V gene's germline CDR1 is SGHRS and CDR2 YFSETQ. This CDR3 region has 15 residues. CDR3 DNA sequence: TGCGCCAGCAGCTTCCGGGACAGGGGGCCGCAGACCCAGTACTTC. Translated, it gives CASSFRDRGPQTQYF.

Only a few counts were recorded for this clonotype. An end of the junction differs from the germline gene, which may be a read error. The chain carries TRBV6-1 and TRBJ1-1; a possible D gene is TRBD1 (6 bases). CDR1 and CDR2 (germline): MNHNS, SASEGT. The CDR3 runs to 12 residues. CDR3 coding DNA: TGTGCCAGCAGTGAAGCGCTGGACAGCGGCCGGTTT. Protein: CASSEALDSGRF.

The chain employs TRBV19 and TRBJ1-1; 8 positions match TRBD1. The CDR3 runs 13 residues. From germline, CDR1 is LNHDA and CDR2 SQIVND (reference sequence). The ends lost 8 bases at V and 5 bases at J; junction bases unmatched: 7. CDR3 sequence: CASGLGQATEAFF. The CDR3, as DNA: TGTGCCAGTGGCCTGGGACAGGCAACTGAAGCTTTCTTT.

The V and J genes are TRBV6-5 and TRBJ2-4; TRBD1 might be the D (6 bases). From germline, CDR1 is MNHEY and CDR2 SVGAGI. CDR3 length equals 13 residues. Trimming took off 0 bases at V and 9 bases at J, with 9 bases between the two ends. Here the CDR3 DNA reads TGTGCCAGCAGTTACTCCAGGGGTGGCATTCAGTACTTC. Amino acids: CASSYSRGGIQYF.

This clonotype was counted at least ten times. The rearrangement uses TRBV12-3 or TRBV12-4 and TRBJ2-3, with D maybe TRBD1 (5 bases). This CDR3 region has 14 residues. Trimming left V 2 bases short and J 6 bases short, with 12 bases between. Here the CDR3 reads CASSLSRVVDTQYF. The CDR3 DNA is TGTGCCAGCAGTTTAAGCAGGGTGGTGGATACGCAGTATTTT.

The chain is built from TRBV7-9 and TRBJ1-1; 7 bases match TRBD1. J was trimmed by 6 bases and V by 6 bases; bases with no gene match: 7. Germline-derived CDR1 and CDR2 are SEHNR and FQNEAQ (reference sequence). The CDR3 consists of 13 residues. The CDR3 nucleotides read TGTGCCAGCAGTCCCAGGGGGATCGCTGAAGCTTTCTTT. Encoded protein: CASSPRGIAEAFF.

This clonotype has just a few counts. V usage is TRBV5-5 and J usage is TRBJ1-1; tentative D call: TRBD1 (6 bases). Germline assignment: CDR1 SGHKS and CDR2 YYEKEE (reference sequence). The V gene lost 2 bases and the J gene lost 1 base, with 12 bases spanning the gap. The CDR3 length is 15 residues. Here the CDR3 reads CASSFQGPTNTEAFF. The CDR3 DNA reads as TGTGCCAGCAGCTTTCAGGGGCCGACGAACACTGAAGCTTTCTTT.

The J gene is TRBJ2-3, the V gene TRBV12-3 or TRBV12-4; 8 bases are a match to TRBD2. J was trimmed by 2 bases and V by 1 base; bases with no gene match: 5. The CDR3 consists of 16 residues. CDR3 residues: CASSLGGGGNTDTQYF. For the CDR3, the DNA is TGTGCCAGCAGTTTAGGTGGCGGGGGGAACACAGATACGCAGTATTTT.

The V call is TRBV30, the J call TRBJ2-5; D is possibly TRBD2 (6 bases). The CDR3 length is 11 residues. The V end lost 3 bases, the J end lost 4 bases, and 6 bases lay between the germline ends. CDR1 is GTSNPN, CDR2 SVGIG, per germline (reference sequence). CDR3: CAWSGGETQYF. The CDR3 DNA reads as TGTGCCTGGAGCGGGGGAGAGACCCAGTACTTC.

J is TRBJ1-5 and V is TRBV7-2; D may be TRBD1 (6 bases). V was shortened by 1 base and J by 6 bases, with 10 bases between the two germline ends. In germline, CDR1 is SGHTA, CDR2 FQGNSA. The CDR3 is 14 amino acids. CDR3 DNA sequence: TGTGCCAGCAGCTTAGTGGGGGCAGCTCAGCCCCAGCATTTT. Encoded protein: CASSLVGAAQPQHF. The whole variable domain, filled in from reference TRBV7-2 and TRBJ1-5, reads GAGVSQSPSNKVTEKGKDVELRCDPISGHTALYWYRQSLGQGLEFLIYFQGNSAPDKSGLPSDRFSAERTGGSVSTLTIQRTQQEDSAVYLCASSLVGAAQPQHFGDGTRLSIL.

This clonotype occurred many times. The chain has TRBV4-3 and TRBJ2-3; weak D call: TRBD1 (6 bases). Germline V gene lookup returns CDR1 LGHNA and CDR2 YSLEER. V was pared by 1 base and J by 3 bases, with 17 bases between. The CDR3 contains 17 residues. CDR3 residues: CASSQGQGRTETDTQYF. Written as DNA, the CDR3 is TGCGCCAGCAGCCAAGGGCAGGGGAGAACAGAAACAGATACGCAGTATTTT.

This rearrangement joins TRBV12-5 to TRBJ1-2; TRBD1 is a possible D gene (6 bases). This CDR3 contains 12 residues. V gave up 4 bases and J gave up 8 bases, with 11 bases separating them. Germline V gives CDR1 LGHNT, CDR2 FRNRAP. In DNA form, the CDR3 reads TGTGCTAGTGGTTCACAGGGAACCGGCTACACCTTC. It codes for CASGSQGTGYTF.

The chain recombines TRBV3-1 with TRBJ2-3; 7 bases fit TRBD2. CDR3 length equals 16 residues. V trimming: 5 bases; J trimming: 0 bases; junction bases outside the gene matches: 8. CDR1 and CDR2 (germline): LGHDT, YNNKEL (reference sequence). The CDR3, as DNA: TGTGCCAGCAGCGCACTACTAGCGACTAGCACAGATACGCAGTATTTT. Translation gives CASSALLATSTDTQYF.

This clonotype has more than one count but fewer than ten. CDR3 residues: CASSGNEQPQHF. Here the CDR3 DNA reads TGTGCCAGCAGTGGGAATGAGCAGCCCCAGCATTTT. V is TRBV7-8 and J is TRBJ1-5; D gene ambiguous. Germline CDR1 SGHVS, CDR2 FQNEAQ. V was shortened by 6 bases and J by 7 bases, with 10 bases between the two germline ends. The CDR3 has 12 residues.